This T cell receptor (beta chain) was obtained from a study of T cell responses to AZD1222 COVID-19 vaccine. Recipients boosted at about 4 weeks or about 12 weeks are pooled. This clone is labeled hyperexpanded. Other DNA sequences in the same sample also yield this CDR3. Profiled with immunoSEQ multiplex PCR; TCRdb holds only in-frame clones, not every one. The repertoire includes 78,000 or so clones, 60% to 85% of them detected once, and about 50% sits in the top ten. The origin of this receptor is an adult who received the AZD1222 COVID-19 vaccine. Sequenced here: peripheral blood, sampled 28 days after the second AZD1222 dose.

CDR3 region: CASSYGGSGYEQYF. CDR3 coding DNA: TGTGCCAGCAGTTACGGTGGTAGCGGATACGAGCAGTACTTC. This rearrangement joins TRBV6-5 to TRBJ2-7; tentatively, D is TRBD2 (6 bases). The CDR3 consists of 14 residues. Germline CDR1 and CDR2: MNHEY and SVGAGI. The germline V and J ends were trimmed by 2 bases and 4 bases, with 12 bases remaining between them.